This T cell receptor beta chain was sequenced in a study of blood T cell repertoires in COVID-19. The method was immunoSEQ multiplex PCR; TCRdb's version includes in-frame clones alone and lacks a portion of them. The sample consists of about 50,000 clones, 75% to 90% of them appearing once. Material for sequencing was peripheral blood. This clonotype originated in a man in his 60s with acute or convalescent COVID-19.

The CDR3 bases are TGTGCCAGCAGTTCCGCGGGATATCGCACAGATACGCAGTATTTT. This encodes CASSSAGYRTDTQYF. This rearrangement joins TRBV6-5 to TRBJ2-3; the D gene is possibly TRBD2 (6 bases). Looked up from germline, CDR1 is MNHEY and CDR2 is SVGAGI. This CDR3 is 15 amino acids long. The ends were cut back, 4 bases at V and 1 base at J, with 12 bases in the middle.